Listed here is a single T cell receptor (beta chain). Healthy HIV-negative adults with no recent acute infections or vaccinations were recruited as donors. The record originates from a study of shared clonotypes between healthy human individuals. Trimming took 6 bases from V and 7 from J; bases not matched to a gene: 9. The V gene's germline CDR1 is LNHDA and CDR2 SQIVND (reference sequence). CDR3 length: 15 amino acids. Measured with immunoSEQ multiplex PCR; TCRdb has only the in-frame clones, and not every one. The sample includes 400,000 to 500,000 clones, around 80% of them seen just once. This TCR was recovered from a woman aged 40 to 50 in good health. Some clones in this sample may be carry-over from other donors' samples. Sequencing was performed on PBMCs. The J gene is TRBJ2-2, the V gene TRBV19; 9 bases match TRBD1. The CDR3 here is CASREWDRAIGELFF. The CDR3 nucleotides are TGTGCCAGTAGGGAATGGGACAGGGCGATCGGGGAGCTGTTTTTT.